This T cell receptor beta chain came from a study of blood T cell repertoires in COVID-19. Study in general: Researchers got acute and convalescent COVID-19 samples from the United States, Italy and Spain. From T cells, B-cell-depleted T cells, or PBMCs came the material, which was cDNA or gDNA.

As handled by the study authors: It was from reference gene primer amplification that nucleated cell counts were estimated. Generated by immunoSEQ multiplex PCR, the TCRdb table keeps only in-frame clones and is missing some. The DNA was the basis for D and trimming; V, J and clone size are from that table. The data contain roughly 140,000 clones, 65% to 90% of them singletons. J lost 3 bases, V lost 5 bases, and 10 bases had no gene match. The CDR3 contains 15 residues. Germline CDR1 is SNHLY and CDR2 is FYNNEI. Input material: peripheral blood. This chain connects TRBV2 to TRBJ2-7; the match to TRBD1 covers 7 bases. This TCR was sampled from a woman aged 50 to 65 with acute or convalescent COVID-19. CDR3 sequence: CASSNVLGQIYEQYF. In DNA, the CDR3 is TGTGCCAGCAGTAACGTCCTGGGACAGATCTACGAGCAGTACTTC.